The 16 T cell receptor beta chains below were found in one sample sequenced in a study of T cell changes during pregnancy in multiple sclerosis. Produced via immunoSEQ multiplex PCR; TCRdb's table is partial and in-frame only. The sample comprises 60,000 to 85,000 clones, 90% to 95% of which are singletons, and around 1.5% rests with the top ten. Sequenced here: peripheral blood, sampled in the second trimester of pregnancy. Receptors originate from a female donor in good health, enrolled as a control in a pregnancy study.

This chain connects TRBV5-8 to TRBJ1-1, with D possibly matching TRBD1 (6 bases). CDR3 length: 13 amino acids. V dropped 4 bases and J dropped 11 bases, with 18 bases sitting between them. CDR1 and CDR2 (germline): SGHTS, YDEGEE. CDR3 sequence: CASSPGIGGLAFF. In DNA form, the CDR3 reads TGTGCCAGCAGCCCTGGGATCGGGGGGCTTGCTTTCTTT.

V is TRBV27 and J is TRBJ2-3; TRBD2 matches 12 bases. Germline V gene lookup returns CDR1 MNHEY and CDR2 SMNVEV (reference sequence). This CDR3 region has 17 residues. V lost 5 bases, J lost 3 bases, and 9 bases stayed unmatched. In nucleotides, the CDR3 is TGTGCCAGCAGTCGGCGGACTAGCGGGACGAAGACAGATACGCAGTATTTT. As protein: CASSRRTSGTKTDTQYF.

The chain employs TRBV7-2 and TRBJ1-3, with D unclear. Germline-derived CDR1 and CDR2 are SGHTA and FQGNSA. This CDR3 contains 15 residues. V was trimmed by 0 bases and J by 2 bases, leaving 8 bases between them. CDR3 sequence: CASSLAPGAGNTIYF. CDR3 nucleotides: TGTGCCAGCAGCTTAGCGCCCGGAGCTGGAAACACCATATATTTT.

This clone was recorded once. The chain uses TRBV4-1 and TRBJ1-5; 7 bases map to TRBD1. Trimming cost V 4 bases and J 1 base; bases outside gene matches: 4. The CDR3 has 15 amino acids. Germline CDR1 and CDR2: MGHRA and YSYEKL. CDR3 amino acids: CASSLRQGSNQPQHF. As DNA, the CDR3 is TGCGCCAGCAGCCTAAGACAGGGCAGCAATCAGCCCCAGCATTTT.

The rearrangement links TRBV28 to TRBJ2-3; 8 bases agree with TRBD1. Germline CDR1 reads MDHEN; CDR2 reads SYDVKM. This CDR3 is built from 15 residues. Trimming at V came to 6 bases and at J to 2 bases, leaving 7 bases not matched to a gene. CDR3 sequence: CASRGPGQVTDTQYF. CDR3 bases: TGTGCCAGCAGGGGCCCGGGACAGGTCACAGATACGCAGTATTTT.

The rearrangement joins TRBV28 to TRBJ2-1, with D perhaps matching TRBD1 (8 bases). V was trimmed by 8 bases and J by 6 bases, leaving 17 bases between them. The CDR3 runs 14 residues. Per the germline V gene, CDR1 is MDHEN and CDR2 is SYDVKM. The CDR3 sequence is CASGHRGGRNEQFF. The CDR3 DNA sequence: TGTGCCAGCGGACACAGGGGGGGTCGCAATGAGCAGTTCTTC.

The V call is TRBV7-2, the J call TRBJ1-1, with D unclear. Trimming cost V 3 bases and J 7 bases, with 15 bases left between them. The CDR3 has 14 amino acids. The V gene's germline CDR1 is SGHTA and CDR2 FQGNSA. DNA for the CDR3: TGTGCCAGCAGCTTTGGGCAGGTCGAAGGTGAAGCTTTCTTT. Its translation: CASSFGQVEGEAFF.

The chain employs TRBV27 and TRBJ2-7; the D is unclear. V was trimmed by 3 bases and J by 5 bases, leaving 17 bases between them. The CDR3 consists of 15 residues. Looked up from germline, CDR1 is MNHEY and CDR2 is SMNVEV (reference sequence). The CDR3 DNA is TGTGCCAGCAGTTTCGGGTCTCAATCTAGTAACGAGCAGTACTTC. This codes for CASSFGSQSSNEQYF.

The genes are TRBV4-2 and TRBJ2-7; TRBD2 agrees at 9 bases. The V and J ends lost 5 bases and 2 bases, in that order; junction bases with no gene match: 4. The germline gives CDR1 LGHNA, CDR2 YNFKEQ. The CDR3 is 14 amino acids. CDR3: CASSKTSGAYEQYF. The CDR3 DNA follows: TGTGCCAGCAGCAAGACTAGCGGAGCCTACGAGCAGTACTTC.

The chain has TRBV6-1 and TRBJ1-5, with TRBD1 matching over 7 bases. CDR3 length equals 15 residues. Germline CDR1 reads MNHNS; CDR2 reads SASEGT. V gave up 6 bases and J gave up 0 bases; unmatched junction bases: 5. The CDR3: CASSQGQNSNQPQHF. CDR3 bases: TGTGCCAGCAGCCAGGGACAGAATAGCAATCAGCCCCAGCATTTT.

The rearrangement joins TRBV29-1 to TRBJ2-6; tentatively, D is TRBD1 (5 bases). Per germline, CDR1 SQVTM and CDR2 ANQGSEA. V lost 7 bases and J 0 bases, leaving 10 bases between the germline ends. This CDR3 contains 14 residues. The CDR3 DNA reads TGCAGCGCCCGTCAGGGCTCTGGGGCCAACGTCCTGACTTTC. As protein: CSARQGSGANVLTF.

The chain links TRBV4-2 to TRBJ1-2; TRBD1 matches at 8 bases. This CDR3 contains 16 residues. Per the germline V gene, CDR1 is LGHNA and CDR2 is YNFKEQ. Trimming took 0 bases from V and 6 from J; bases not matched to a gene: 9. The CDR3 coding sequence is TGTGCCAGCAGCCAAGATCGGGCAGGGGGCTTCGATGGCTACACCTTC. Translation: CASSQDRAGGFDGYTF.

The chain couples TRBV28 to TRBJ1-5; D gene unclear. V was cut by 3 bases and J by 3 bases, with 15 bases left in between. Germline assignment: CDR1 MDHEN and CDR2 SYDVKM. There are 16 residues in the CDR3. The DNA of the CDR3 is TGTGCCAGCAGTTTGATGGGAGGCCTGTTCAATCAGCCCCAGCATTTT. Translation: CASSLMGGLFNQPQHF.

V and J are TRBV19 and TRBJ1-5, with 8 positions matching TRBD1. Germline lookup yields CDR1 LNHDA and CDR2 SQIVND (reference sequence). CDR3 length: 16 residues. Losses at the gene ends were 3 bases for V and 3 bases for J; bases not matched to a gene: 7. This chain's CDR3 is CASSIRTGRYNQPQHF. In nucleotides, the CDR3 is TGTGCCAGTAGTATTCGGACAGGGCGATACAATCAGCCCCAGCATTTT.

The V gene is TRBV9, the J gene TRBJ2-5; TRBD2 matches 14 bases. In germline, CDR1 is SGDLS, CDR2 YYNGEE. V trimming: 3 bases; J trimming: 5 bases; junction bases outside the gene matches: 6. The CDR3 consists of 16 residues. The CDR3 region is CASSAPGLAGEETQYF. CDR3 in DNA: TGTGCCAGCAGCGCTCCGGGACTAGCGGGAGAGGAGACCCAGTACTTC.

The table lists this clone with a count of one. The rearrangement links TRBV9 to TRBJ2-1; perhaps TRBD2 as D (6 bases). The CDR3 has 11 amino acids. Deletions cut 4 bases from V and 9 bases from J, with 8 bases between. Germline V CDR1 and CDR2: SGDLS, YYNGEE. CDR3 protein: CASSPGGEQFF. The CDR3 nucleotides are TGTGCCAGCAGCCCCGGGGGTGAGCAGTTCTTC.